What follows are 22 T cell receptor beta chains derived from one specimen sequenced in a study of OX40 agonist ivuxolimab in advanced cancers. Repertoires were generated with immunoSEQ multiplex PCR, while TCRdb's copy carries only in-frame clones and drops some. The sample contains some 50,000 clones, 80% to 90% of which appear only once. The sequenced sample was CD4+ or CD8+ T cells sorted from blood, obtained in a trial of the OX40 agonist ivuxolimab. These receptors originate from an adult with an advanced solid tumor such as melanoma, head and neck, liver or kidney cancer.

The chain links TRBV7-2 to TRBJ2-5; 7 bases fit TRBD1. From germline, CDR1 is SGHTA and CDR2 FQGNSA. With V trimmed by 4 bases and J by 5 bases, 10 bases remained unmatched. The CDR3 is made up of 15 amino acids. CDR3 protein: CASSSGQDQRETQYF. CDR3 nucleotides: TGTGCCAGCAGCTCCGGACAGGATCAGAGGGAGACCCAGTACTTC.

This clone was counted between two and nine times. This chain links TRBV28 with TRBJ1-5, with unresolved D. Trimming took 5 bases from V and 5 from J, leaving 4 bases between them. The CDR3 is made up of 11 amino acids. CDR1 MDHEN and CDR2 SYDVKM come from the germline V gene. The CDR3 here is CASSLDQPQHF. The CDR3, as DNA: TGTGCCAGCAGTCTCGATCAGCCCCAGCATTTT.

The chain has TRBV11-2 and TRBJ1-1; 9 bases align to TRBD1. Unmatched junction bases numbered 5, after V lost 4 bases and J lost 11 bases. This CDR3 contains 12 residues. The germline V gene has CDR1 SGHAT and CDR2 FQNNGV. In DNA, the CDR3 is TGTGCCAGCAGCTCAGGGACAGGGATTGCTTTCTTT. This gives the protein CASSSGTGIAFF.

The CDR3 DNA is TGTGCCAGCAGCTCAATCGGGACCAAGGGGCAAGAGACCCAGTACTTC. Amino acids: CASSSIGTKGQETQYF. The rearrangement links TRBV5-8 to TRBJ2-5, with D perhaps being TRBD1 or TRBD2 (5 bases each). Germline V gene lookup returns CDR1 SGHTS and CDR2 YDEGEE. The CDR3 consists of 16 residues. The V gene lost 3 bases and the J gene lost 2 bases, with 17 bases spanning the gap.

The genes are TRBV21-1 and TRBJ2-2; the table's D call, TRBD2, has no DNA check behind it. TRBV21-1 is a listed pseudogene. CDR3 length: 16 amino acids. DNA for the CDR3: TGTGCCAGCATGCAGGGCAGGCGGCAGGGACTCGGGGAGCTGTTTTTT. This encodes CASMQGRRQGLGELFF.

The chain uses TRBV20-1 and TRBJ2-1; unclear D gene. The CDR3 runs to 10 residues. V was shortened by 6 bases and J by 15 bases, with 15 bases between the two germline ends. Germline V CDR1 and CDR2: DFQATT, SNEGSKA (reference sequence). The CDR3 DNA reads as TGCAGTGCCCGCGGTAGTGGCCGGTTCTTC. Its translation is CSARGSGRFF.

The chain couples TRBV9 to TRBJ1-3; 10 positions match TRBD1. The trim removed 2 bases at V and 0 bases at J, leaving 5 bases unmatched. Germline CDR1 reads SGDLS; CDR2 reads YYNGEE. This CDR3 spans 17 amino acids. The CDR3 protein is CASSVDRGSGSGNTIYF. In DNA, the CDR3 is TGTGCCAGCAGCGTGGACAGGGGGTCCGGCTCTGGAAACACCATATATTTT.

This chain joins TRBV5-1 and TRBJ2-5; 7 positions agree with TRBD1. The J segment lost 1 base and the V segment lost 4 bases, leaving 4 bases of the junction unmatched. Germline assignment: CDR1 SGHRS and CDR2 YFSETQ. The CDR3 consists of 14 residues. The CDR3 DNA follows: TGCGCCAGCAGCCCGCAGGGGGTCCAAGAGACCCAGTACTTC. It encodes CASSPQGVQETQYF.

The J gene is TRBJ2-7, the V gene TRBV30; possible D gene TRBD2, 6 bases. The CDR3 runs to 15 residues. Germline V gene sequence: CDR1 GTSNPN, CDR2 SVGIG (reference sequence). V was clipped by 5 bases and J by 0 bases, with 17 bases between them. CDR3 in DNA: TGTGCCTGGGGGGGGAATAACTCCAGCTCCTACGAGCAGTACTTC. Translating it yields CAWGGNNSSSYEQYF. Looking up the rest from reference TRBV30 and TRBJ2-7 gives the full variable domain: SQTIHQWPATLVQPVGSPLSLECTVEGTSNPNLYWYRQAAGRGLQLLFYSVGIGQISSEVPQNLSASRPQDRQFILSSKKLLLSDSGFYLCAWGGNNSSSYEQYFGPGTRLTVT.

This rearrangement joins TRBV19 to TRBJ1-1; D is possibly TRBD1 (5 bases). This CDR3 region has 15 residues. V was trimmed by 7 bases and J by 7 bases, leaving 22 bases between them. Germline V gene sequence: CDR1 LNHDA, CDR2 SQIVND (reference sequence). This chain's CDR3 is CASTRGQGPIGEAFF. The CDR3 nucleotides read TGTGCCAGTACCCGAGGTCAGGGCCCCATCGGTGAAGCTTTCTTT.

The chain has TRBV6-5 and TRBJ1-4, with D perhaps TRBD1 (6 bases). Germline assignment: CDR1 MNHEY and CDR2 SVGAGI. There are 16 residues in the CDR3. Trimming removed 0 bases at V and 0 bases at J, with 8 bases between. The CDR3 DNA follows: TGTGCCAGCAGTTACTCGGGGGGCGCAACTAATGAAAAACTGTTTTTT. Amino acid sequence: CASSYSGGATNEKLFF.

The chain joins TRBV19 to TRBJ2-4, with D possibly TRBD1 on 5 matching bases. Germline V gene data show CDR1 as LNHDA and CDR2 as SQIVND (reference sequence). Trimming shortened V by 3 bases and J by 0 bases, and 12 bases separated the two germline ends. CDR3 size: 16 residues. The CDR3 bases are TGTGCCAGTAGTATTACGGGTCAGGGAGCCAAAAACATTCAGTACTTC. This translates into CASSITGQGAKNIQYF.

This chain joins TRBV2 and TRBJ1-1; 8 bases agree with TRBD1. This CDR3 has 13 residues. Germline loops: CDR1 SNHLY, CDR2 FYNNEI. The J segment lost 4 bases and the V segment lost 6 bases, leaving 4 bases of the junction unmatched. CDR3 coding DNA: TGTGCCAGCAGGGAAACAGGGGGCACTGAAGCTTTCTTT. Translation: CASRETGGTEAFF.

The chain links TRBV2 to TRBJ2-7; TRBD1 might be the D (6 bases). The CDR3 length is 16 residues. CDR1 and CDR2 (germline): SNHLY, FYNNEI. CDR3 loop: CATAPARGQPNYEQYF. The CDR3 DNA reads TGTGCGACCGCCCCGGCCAGGGGACAACCGAACTACGAGCAGTACTTC.

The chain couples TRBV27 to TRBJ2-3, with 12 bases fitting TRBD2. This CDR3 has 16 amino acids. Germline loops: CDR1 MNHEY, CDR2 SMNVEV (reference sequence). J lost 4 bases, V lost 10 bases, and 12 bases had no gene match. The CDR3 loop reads CATGLAGRIRADTQYF. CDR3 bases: TGTGCCACAGGACTAGCGGGACGGATACGAGCAGATACGCAGTATTTT.

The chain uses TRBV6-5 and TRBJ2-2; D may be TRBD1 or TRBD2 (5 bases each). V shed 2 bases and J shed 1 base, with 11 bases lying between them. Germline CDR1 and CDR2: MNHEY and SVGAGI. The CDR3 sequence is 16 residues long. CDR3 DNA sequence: TGTGCCAGCAGTTACGGGGGATCAGGGAACACCGGGGAGCTGTTTTTT. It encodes CASSYGGSGNTGELFF.

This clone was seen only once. The CDR3 is CASSLDSYSNQPQHF. The CDR3 bases are TGCGCCAGCAGCTTGGACAGTTATAGCAATCAGCCCCAGCATTTT. The chain recombines TRBV5-1 with TRBJ1-5, with no clear D. The CDR3 covers 15 residues. The V and J ends lost 0 bases and 0 bases respectively, with 7 bases between them. Germline V gene sequence: CDR1 SGHRS, CDR2 YFSETQ.

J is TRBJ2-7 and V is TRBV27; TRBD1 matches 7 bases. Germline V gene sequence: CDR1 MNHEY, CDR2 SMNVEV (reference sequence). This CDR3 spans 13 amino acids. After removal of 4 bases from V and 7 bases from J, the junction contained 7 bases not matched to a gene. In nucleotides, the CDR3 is TGTGCCAGCAGTTCCCGGACAGGTTGGGAGCAGTACGTC. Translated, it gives CASSSRTGWEQYV.

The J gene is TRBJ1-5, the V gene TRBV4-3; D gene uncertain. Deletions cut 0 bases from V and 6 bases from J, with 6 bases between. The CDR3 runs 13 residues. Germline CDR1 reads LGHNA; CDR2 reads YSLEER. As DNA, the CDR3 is TGCGCCAGCAGCCAAGATATAGGTCAGCCCCAGCATTTT. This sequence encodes CASSQDIGQPQHF.

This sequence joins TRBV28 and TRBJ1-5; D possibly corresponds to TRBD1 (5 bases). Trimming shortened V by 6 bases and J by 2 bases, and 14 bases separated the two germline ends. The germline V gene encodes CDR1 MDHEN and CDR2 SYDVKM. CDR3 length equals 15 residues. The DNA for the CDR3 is TGTGCCAGCAGCCCTCGCAGGGCTGGCAATCAGCCCCAGCATTTT. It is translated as CASSPRRAGNQPQHF.

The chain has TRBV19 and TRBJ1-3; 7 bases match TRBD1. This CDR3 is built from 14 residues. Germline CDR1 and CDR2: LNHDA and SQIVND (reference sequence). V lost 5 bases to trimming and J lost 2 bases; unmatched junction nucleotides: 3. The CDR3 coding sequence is TGTGCCAGTAGTGGGGGACAGCCTGGAAACACCATATATTTT. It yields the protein CASSGGQPGNTIYF.

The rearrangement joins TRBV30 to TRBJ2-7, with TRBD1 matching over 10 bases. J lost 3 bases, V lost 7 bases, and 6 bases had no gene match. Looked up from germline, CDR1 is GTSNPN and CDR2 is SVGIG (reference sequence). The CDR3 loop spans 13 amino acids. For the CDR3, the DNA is TGTGCCTACACCGGGACAGGGGTCTACGAGCAGTACTTC. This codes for CAYTGTGVYEQYF.